The present TCR beta chain was sequenced within a study of blood T cell repertoires in COVID-19. Across the study: There were acute and convalescent COVID-19 samples, and they came from the United States, Italy and Spain. T cells, B-cell-depleted T cells, or PBMCs supplied cDNA or gDNA.

The CDR3 is 13 residues long. Germline-derived CDR1 and CDR2 are SGDLS and YYNGEE. V lost 0 bases and J lost 7, with 8 bases in between. TCRdb's table, derived via immunoSEQ multiplex PCR, lists solely in-frame clones and lacks some. The table records about 240,000 clones, approximately 90% of them present only once. All enrollees were roughly 18 to 89 years old and from about 25 US areas. Two negative PCRs, clearance, or symptom resolution were required of recovered Cohort 3 donors. The TCR sequence derives from a woman aged 25-40 years who had recovered from COVID-19. Sequencing input: PBMCs or T cells enriched from blood (not recorded which). V and J are TRBV9 and TRBJ1-5; a weak D match, TRBD1 (5 bases). In nucleotides, the CDR3 is TGTGCCAGCAGCGTAGTGCCAGGGCAGCCCCAGCATTTT. Translating it yields CASSVVPGQPQHF.